The clone carrying this T cell receptor (beta chain) was recorded once. The data originate from a study of OX40 agonist ivuxolimab in advanced cancers. Study as a whole: Eligibility admitted prior anti-PD-1, anti-PD-L1 or anti-CTLA-4 therapy; 30% to 40% had some. Partial responses were observed in three patients, of whom one had hepatocellular carcinoma and two had cutaneous melanoma.

Data came from immunoSEQ multiplex PCR; TCRdb stores just in-frame clones and leaves some out. Of approximately 76,000 clones detected, almost 90% appear once; the ten largest clones hold roughly 0.9%. Exclusion applied to patients with autoimmune disease history or systemic immunosuppression. Trimming took off 8 bases at V and 4 bases at J, with 8 bases between the two ends. This CDR3 contains 11 residues. Germline V gene lookup returns CDR1 LNHDA and CDR2 SQIVND (reference sequence). This clonotype was obtained from an adult with an advanced solid tumor such as melanoma, head and neck, liver or kidney cancer. This specimen consisted of CD4+ or CD8+ T cells sorted from blood, obtained in a trial of the OX40 agonist ivuxolimab. V usage is TRBV19 and J usage is TRBJ1-2; D might be TRBD1 (6 bases). Here the CDR3 reads CASGQLYGYTF. The CDR3 region has the DNA TGTGCCAGTGGACAGCTCTATGGCTACACCTTC.